This TCR beta chain is drawn from a study of early T cells in non-severe SARS-CoV-2 infection. On the study more broadly: Sequencing used unsorted whole-blood bulk RNA, so chains lack pairing.

In the case of this clonotype: The antigen is undetermined.

Individual cDNA molecules received unique molecular identifiers. Via MiXCR, TCRdb re-called the 5' RACE reads, giving one row per CDR3 protein. The sample includes approximately 71,000 distinct CDR3 sequences, more than 9% of them seen just once. The CDR3 covers 15 residues. Germline loops: CDR1 MNHNY, CDR2 SVGAGI (reference sequence). Trimming shortened V by 2 bases and J by 3 bases, and 14 bases separated the two germline ends. Study findings and constraints: Using VDJdb, the matching emphasized anti-spike CD8 responses while missing private and CD4 specificities.

This TCR derives from an adult who was a healthcare worker with PCR-confirmed SARS-CoV-2 infection or an uninfected control (not recorded which). The source material was whole blood. The J gene is TRBJ2-7, the V gene TRBV6-6; weak D call: TRBD2 (6 bases). The CDR3 sequence is CASSYARGLSYEQYF. The CDR3 nucleotides are TGTGCCAGCAGTTACGCGCGGGGACTGAGCTACGAGCAGTACTTC.